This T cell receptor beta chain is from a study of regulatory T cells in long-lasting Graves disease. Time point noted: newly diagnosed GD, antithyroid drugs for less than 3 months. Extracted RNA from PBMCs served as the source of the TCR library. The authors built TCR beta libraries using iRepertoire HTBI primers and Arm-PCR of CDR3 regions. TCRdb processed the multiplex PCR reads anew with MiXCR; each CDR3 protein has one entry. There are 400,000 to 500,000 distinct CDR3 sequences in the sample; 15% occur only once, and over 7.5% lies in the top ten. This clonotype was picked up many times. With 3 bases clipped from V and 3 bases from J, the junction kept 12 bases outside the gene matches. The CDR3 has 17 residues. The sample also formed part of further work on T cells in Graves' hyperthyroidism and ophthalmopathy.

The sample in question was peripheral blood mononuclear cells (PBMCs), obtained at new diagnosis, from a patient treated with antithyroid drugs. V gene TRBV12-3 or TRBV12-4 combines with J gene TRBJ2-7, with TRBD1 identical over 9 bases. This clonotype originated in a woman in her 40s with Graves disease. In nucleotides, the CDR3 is TGTGCCAGCAGTTTGCTCCCACCGGGACAGGGATACTACGAGCAGTACTTC. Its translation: CASSLLPPGQGYYEQYF.